Each of the 18 T cell receptor beta chains below was sequenced from the same sample in a study of T cells expressing NK-cell markers (dated by TCRdb to the early 2020s). The method was 5' RACE. The run used an Illumina HiSeq 2000. Following TCRdb reprocessing, every CDR3 protein sequence forms one entry, and DNA is not provided. The sample table records some 340,000 distinct CDR3 sequences. Under 6.5% of the sample goes to the ten largest clones. The sequencing input was blood T cells: a sorted CD56 or NKG2C T cell subset, CD4+ or CD8+ T cells, or bulk PBMC T cells (not recorded which). The receptor set was obtained from a man aged 18 to 69 in good health.

V is TRBV5-1 and J is TRBJ1-6; no DNA is available, so the TRBD1 call from TCRdb remains unchecked. CDR1 SGHRS and CDR2 YFSETQ come from the germline V gene. The CDR3 is made up of 15 amino acids. This CDR3 reads CASSQSGTAYSPLHF.

The CDR3 here is CASSYHFLAGGQISTDTQYF. The chain is built from TRBV6-2 or TRBV6-3 and TRBJ2-3; the TCRdb call, TRBD2, lacks DNA for checking. This CDR3 is built from 20 residues. CDR1 MNHEY and CDR2 SVGEGT come from the germline V gene.

The rearrangement joins TRBV11-2 to TRBJ2-2; TCRdb's D call, TRBD1, is unchecked because there is no DNA. Germline loops: CDR1 SGHAT, CDR2 FQNNGV. The CDR3 totals 18 residues. The CDR3 is CASSLGQGTYSNTGELFF.

The chain joins TRBV6-1 to TRBJ2-1; TCRdb names TRBD2, which stays unverified in the absence of DNA. The CDR3 covers 11 residues. From germline, CDR1 is MNHNS and CDR2 SASEGT. The CDR3 sequence is CASKREGEQFF.

The V call is TRBV5-1, the J call TRBJ1-5; TCRdb lists TRBD1, though no DNA is available to test this call. Germline V gene lookup returns CDR1 SGHRS and CDR2 YFSETQ. CDR3 length: 14 residues. CDR3 loop: CASSLEGGNQPQHF. Drawing the rest from reference TRBV5-1 and TRBJ1-5, the complete variable domain is KAGVTQTPRYLIKTRGQQVTLSCSPISGHRSVSWYQQTPGQGLQFLFEYFSETQRNKGNFPGRFSGRQFSNSRSEMNVSTLELGDSALYLCASSLEGGNQPQHFGDGTRLSIL.

The V call is TRBV19, the J call TRBJ2-3; TCRdb reports TRBD2, a call that lacks DNA to check it against. The V gene's germline CDR1 is LNHDA and CDR2 SQIVND (reference sequence). The CDR3 extends over 15 amino acids. CDR3 amino acids: CASSLRVYDTDTQYF.

The chain has TRBV12-3 or TRBV12-4 and TRBJ2-7. This CDR3 is 13 amino acids long. The CDR3 sequence is CASSLLWVSEQYF.

The V call is TRBV5-1, the J call TRBJ2-5; TCRdb returns TRBD2, unconfirmable since there is no DNA. Germline V gene lookup returns CDR1 SGHRS and CDR2 YFSETQ. This CDR3 is built from 12 residues. CDR3 amino acids: CASGRTGETQYF. Based on the CDR3 plus reference TRBV5-1 and TRBJ2-5, the full variable domain is KAGVTQTPRYLIKTRGQQVTLSCSPISGHRSVSWYQQTPGQGLQFLFEYFSETQRNKGNFPGRFSGRQFSNSRSEMNVSTLELGDSALYLCASGRTGETQYFGPGTRLLVL.

The chain employs TRBV21-1 and TRBJ1-4; TCRdb gives TRBD1 as the D gene, but with no DNA this cannot be confirmed. TRBV21-1 is noted as a pseudogene. The CDR3 contains 18 residues. The CDR3 protein is CASSRAGQISVPGEKLFF.

The rearrangement joins TRBV28 to TRBJ2-2; absent DNA, TCRdb's TRBD1 call cannot be checked. Per the germline V gene, CDR1 is MDHEN and CDR2 is SYDVKM. The CDR3 contains 15 residues. The CDR3 reads CASRPGQLVGGELFF.

This chain joins TRBV6-1 and TRBJ1-1. This CDR3 comprises 13 residues. Looked up from germline, CDR1 is MNHNS and CDR2 is SASEGT. CDR3 sequence: CASSETGRTEAFF.

V gene TRBV3-1 combines with J gene TRBJ2-2. Germline assignment: CDR1 LGHDT and CDR2 YNNKEL (reference sequence). The CDR3 sequence is 12 residues long. The CDR3 reads CASSQDWGTLFF.

The rearrangement joins TRBV11-2 to TRBJ1-2; absent DNA, TCRdb's TRBD1 call cannot be checked. The V gene's germline CDR1 is SGHAT and CDR2 FQNNGV. CDR3 size: 13 residues. CDR3 amino acids: CASSFPGLEGYTF. Full variable domain (remainder filled in from reference TRBV11-2 and TRBJ1-2): EAGVAQSPRYKIIEKRQSVAFWCNPISGHATLYWYQQILGQGPKLLIQFQNNGVVDDSQLPKDRFSAERLKGVDSTLKIQPAKLEDSAVYLCASSFPGLEGYTFGSGTRLTVV.

The chain combines TRBV20-1 with TRBJ1-4; TCRdb's assignment of TRBD1 cannot be checked, as there is no DNA. The CDR3 loop spans 14 amino acids. Germline values: CDR1 DFQATT, CDR2 SNEGSKA (reference sequence). The CDR3 is CSAQLTGLQEKLFF.

The V gene is TRBV19, the J gene TRBJ2-7; the D call of TRBD1 rests on TCRdb alone, since no DNA is present to check it. The CDR3 is made up of 15 amino acids. Looked up from germline, CDR1 is LNHDA and CDR2 is SQIVND (reference sequence). The CDR3 region is CASSQGQVKGYEQYF.

The V call is TRBV7-2, the J call TRBJ1-3. The CDR3 sequence is 17 residues long. Germline V gives CDR1 SGHTA, CDR2 FQGNSA. The CDR3 is CASSSGGGFYSGNTIYF.

The chain couples TRBV20-1 to TRBJ2-7; TCRdb returns TRBD2, unconfirmable since there is no DNA. CDR1 and CDR2 from the germline V gene are DFQATT and SNEGSKA (reference sequence). There are 15 residues in the CDR3. CDR3 region: CSARILGRDRSEQYF.

The genes are TRBV5-6 and TRBJ1-5; TCRdb reports TRBD1, a call that lacks DNA to check it against. The germline gives CDR1 SGHDT, CDR2 YYEEEE. This CDR3 region has 16 residues. CDR3 protein: CASSHQGKWSNQPQHF.